This T cell receptor beta chain appears in the sequencing data of a study of blood T cell repertoires in COVID-19. About the study: Nucleic acid was either cDNA or gDNA, and it came from T cells, B-cell-depleted T cells, or PBMCs.

The method was immunoSEQ multiplex PCR; TCRdb's version includes in-frame clones alone and lacks a portion of them. Among 250,000 to 300,000 clones, 70% to 90% were seen once, and the ten largest hold around 3%. CDR1 SEHNR and CDR2 FQNEAQ come from the germline V gene (reference sequence). This CDR3 has 14 residues. Trimming removed 3 bases from V and 7 bases from J; junction bases left unmatched: 6. Sequenced sample: peripheral blood. The chain employs TRBV7-9 and TRBJ1-1, with 9 bases identical to TRBD1. This sequence was found in a woman aged 30 to 39 with active or convalescent COVID-19. The CDR3 sequence: CASSFGTGPYEAFF. The CDR3 DNA sequence: TGTGCCAGCAGCTTTGGGACAGGGCCTTATGAAGCTTTCTTT.